This record concerns one T cell receptor (beta chain) sequence. In germline, CDR1 is SNHLY, CDR2 FYNNEI. Trimming left V 2 bases short and J 8 bases short, with 15 bases between. The CDR3 has 14 residues. As originally analysed: Researchers report that nucleated cell counts were estimated from reference gene primer amplification. Only in-frame clones appear in the TCRdb table, and some are missing; sequencing was by immunoSEQ multiplex PCR. That table furnishes V, J and clone size, whereas the DNA furnished D and trimming. The profile shows 90,000 to 120,000 clones, nearly 90% of them singletons. The sample belongs to a study of blood T cell repertoires in COVID-19.

V gene TRBV2 combines with J gene TRBJ1-2; TRBD1 is a possible D gene (6 bases). Sample: peripheral blood. The TCR originated in a woman aged 55-70 years with acute or convalescent COVID-19. This CDR3 reads CASSERQDSRGYTF. CDR3 coding DNA: TGTGCCAGCAGTGAACGACAGGATTCTCGAGGCTACACCTTC.